The clone carrying this T cell receptor beta chain came up once. As yet, its antigen is unknown. Fresh peripheral blood, 9.5 to 10 ml of it, supplied the PBMCs. These data are taken from a study of T cells in Graves' hyperthyroidism and ophthalmopathy. Background on the study: Any treatment followed the collection of peripheral blood at initial diagnosis.

The CDR3 consists of 16 residues. V was clipped by 0 bases and J by 0 bases, with 14 bases between them. Germline V CDR1 and CDR2: DFQATT, SNEGSKA (reference sequence). General study findings and limits: Through a model of 13 V-J features, ophthalmopathy was separated from stable hyperthyroidism. The majority of expanded thyroid clonotypes above 0.001 also appeared in blood.

From RNA transcripts, TCR beta CDR3 regions were amplified. RT-PCR in the first round (using the HTBI primer set) targeted the TCR CDR3. Each CDR3 protein gets one entry after TCRdb re-called the multiplex PCR reads with MiXCR. The data show some 490,000 distinct CDR3 sequences, with approximately 23% seen just once and roughly 49% held by the top ten. The material sequenced was blood. The sequence was obtained from a woman in her seventies with Graves' ophthalmopathy. The chain carries TRBV20-1 and TRBJ1-2; D is perhaps TRBD1 (6 bases). CDR3 sequence: CSARDPGQTTNYGYTF. Here the CDR3 DNA reads TGCAGTGCTAGAGATCCGGGACAAACCACTAACTATGGCTACACCTTC.